The 8 T cell receptor beta chains below all came from one sample that was sequenced in a study of T-cell reconstitution after alpha-beta-depleted transplantation in children. For TCRbeta, the library was prepared with unique molecular identifiers. TCRdb processed the PCR reads anew with MiXCR; each CDR3 protein has one entry. In the table there are hundreds of thousands of distinct CDR3 sequences, almost 10% of which are singletons. The source material was PBMCs from the stem cell graft donor, sampled from the stem cell graft. These receptors originate from a human donor who donated a stem cell graft to a child with SCID.

This clonotype showed up just a few times. The chain has TRBV12-3 or TRBV12-4 and TRBJ2-3; tentative D call: TRBD1 (6 bases). Between the trimmed V and J ends, which lost 8 bases and 5 bases, there was a span of 20 bases. The CDR3 runs 15 residues. Written as DNA, the CDR3 is TGTGCCAGCGGGGGCGGGCCATCAAATCAAGATACGCAGTATTTT. Translating gives CASGGGPSNQDTQYF.

This clonotype occurred a few times. The chain employs TRBV14 and TRBJ1-1; D might be TRBD1 (5 bases). CDR1 SGHDN and CDR2 FVKESK come from the germline V gene. V shed 0 bases and J shed 6 bases, with 11 bases lying between them. This CDR3 has 14 amino acids. The CDR3 DNA is TGTGCCAGCAGCCAAGACGGGGGAATTGCTGAAGCTTTCTTT. It is translated as CASSQDGGIAEAFF.

This clonotype has at least ten counts. The chain is built from TRBV6-5 and TRBJ2-3; TRBD2 matches at 10 bases. Germline V gene data show CDR1 as MNHEY and CDR2 as SVGAGI. V lost 4 bases, J lost 0 bases, and 4 bases stayed unmatched. This CDR3 spans 16 amino acids. The CDR3 sequence is CASSSSGGRSTDTQYF. DNA for the CDR3: TGTGCCAGCAGTTCTAGCGGGGGTCGTAGCACAGATACGCAGTATTTT.

This chain joins TRBV13 and TRBJ2-7; 7 bases match TRBD2. From germline, CDR1 is PRHDT and CDR2 FYEKMQ (reference sequence). J gave up 5 bases and V 2 bases, and 3 bases lay outside the gene matches. This CDR3 comprises 13 residues. CDR3 coding DNA: TGTGCCAGCAGCTTATGGGGGAGGGACGAGCAGTACTTC. The encoded protein is CASSLWGRDEQYF. Full variable domain (outside the CDR3, taken from reference TRBV13 and TRBJ2-7): AAGVIQSPRHLIKEKRETATLKCYPIPRHDTVYWYQQGPGQDPQFLISFYEKMQSDKGSIPDRFSAQQFSDYHSELNMSSLELGDSALYFCASSLWGRDEQYFGPGTRLTVT.

CDR3 region: CSALTGTGINWGYEQYF. In DNA, the CDR3 is TGCAGTGCTTTAACCGGGACAGGGATAAACTGGGGCTACGAGCAGTACTTC. V is TRBV20-1 and J is TRBJ2-7; 9 bases match TRBD1. J gave up 3 bases and V 5 bases, and 17 bases lay outside the gene matches. Looked up from germline, CDR1 is DFQATT and CDR2 is SNEGSKA (reference sequence). The CDR3 is 17 amino acids.

This rearrangement joins TRBV27 to TRBJ2-1, with TRBD2 identical over 11 bases. With 7 bases clipped from V and 2 bases from J, the junction kept 4 bases outside the gene matches. Germline V CDR1 and CDR2: MNHEY, SMNVEV (reference sequence). The CDR3 length is 15 residues. In DNA form, the CDR3 reads TGTGCCAGCACACTTAGCGGGGGGGCCTACAATGAGCAGTTCTTC. It encodes CASTLSGGAYNEQFF.

The sample holds a few counts of this clonotype. The V gene is TRBV7-6, the J gene TRBJ2-1; possible D gene TRBD2, 6 bases. Germline CDR1 and CDR2: SGHVS and FNYEAQ. The CDR3 consists of 16 residues. Trimming removed 1 base from V and 8 bases from J, with 18 bases in between. CDR3 DNA sequence: TGTGCCAGCAGCTTAGAGCGGCCCAGTTCGGGGGATGAGCAGTTCTTC. Translation gives CASSLERPSSGDEQFF.

In its sample, this clonotype was seen a few times. This chain uses TRBV29-1 with TRBJ1-4; D call uncertain. Germline CDR1 is SQVTM and CDR2 is ANQGSEA. The CDR3 extends over 12 amino acids. The V end lost 4 bases, the J end lost 13 bases, and 16 bases lay between the germline ends. The CDR3: CSVADGREGLFF. DNA of the CDR3: TGCAGCGTTGCCGACGGCCGGGAGGGACTGTTTTTT.